This section outlines one TCR beta chain sequence together with its context. The target of this receptor is not known. Base quality data are lacking; no much larger clone is found one base away. This entry is derived from a study of control samples from healthy donors and cancer patients (dated by TCRdb to about 2020). Taken from the germline V gene, the CDR1 and CDR2 loops are MNHEY and SVGEGT. The trim is 5 bases for V and 1 base for J, with a gap of 13 bases between the germline ends. The CDR3 has 15 amino acids, counting the end cysteine and phenylalanine. The sequence is cut down to CDR3 DNA, 45 bases in frame from base 1. Libraries were made using the immunoSEQ multiplex PCR assay. The clones in this table, taken by TCRdb from immuneACCESS, are in-frame only. Not every clone is retained; where verified, under half of the shortfall comes from an unresolved V gene, and the cause of the rest is unknown. The sample table holds tens of thousands of clones, of which around 93% were seen once. The leading ten clones occupy roughly 23% of the sample.

The chain was built from TRBV6-2 or TRBV6-3 and TRBJ2-3, with no confident D gene call. The source of this sequence is a woman aged 40 to 50 with head and neck cancer. Material: PBMCs. CDR3 region: CASSPFRAGTDTQYF. The sequenced DNA: TGTGCCAGCAGTCCCTTTAGAGCAGGCACAGATACGCAGTATTTT.